This entry features one TCR beta chain sequence. Its cognate antigen is unknown. Just one base apart from a much larger clone, this may be a read error. Generation of TCR beta libraries employed quantitative 5'-RACE incorporating molecular barcodes. A single record per CDR3 protein comes from TCRdb applying MiXCR to the 5' RACE reads. The table lists 500,000 or so distinct CDR3 sequences, approximately 5% of them singletons. The data originate from a study of CD8 T cells in ankylosing spondylitis. Whole-study findings and limits: Ankylosing spondylitis blood appeared to be characterized by a TCR beta motif of several highly homologous variants. In peripheral blood, disease-linked CD8+ clones occurred at relatively low frequencies. Disease-linked clones reportedly showed significant enrichment in matched ankylosing spondylitis synovial fluid.

Germline CDR1 and CDR2: DFQATT and SNEGSKA (reference sequence). This CDR3 spans 13 amino acids. Sequencing was done on a sample of blood, either unsorted or a sorted T cell fraction (not recorded which). The sequence was obtained from a male donor with ankylosing spondylitis. This chain connects TRBV20-1 to TRBJ1-5; the match to TRBD1 covers 7 bases. Here the CDR3 DNA reads TGCAGTGCCACTGACAGGGTGGCTCAGCCCCAGAATTTT. This gives the protein CSATDRVAQPQNF.